The next 7 T cell receptor beta chains were all read from a single sample in a study of technical replicates of blood from a handful of donors. Repertoires were generated with immunoSEQ multiplex PCR, while TCRdb's copy carries only in-frame clones and drops some. The data show 75,000 to 95,000 clones, under 95% seen once. Sequenced: T cells isolated from PBMCs. The receptors stem from a human donor in good health.

The CDR3 DNA is TGCAGTGCTAGTACGAGGTTCGGCTACACCTTC. It yields the protein CSASTRFGYTF. The genes are TRBV20-1 and TRBJ1-2; D remains ambiguous. V dropped 3 bases and J dropped 8 bases, with 10 bases sitting between them. The CDR3 runs to 11 residues. Germline V gives CDR1 DFQATT, CDR2 SNEGSKA (reference sequence).

V usage is TRBV5-1 and J usage is TRBJ2-7; D is possibly TRBD1 (5 bases). Germline CDR1 reads SGHRS; CDR2 reads YFSETQ. The CDR3 covers 14 residues. Trimming cost V 0 bases and J 2 bases, with 9 bases left between them. This CDR3 reads CASSLVPGPYEQYF. CDR3 coding DNA: TGCGCCAGCAGCTTGGTTCCAGGGCCCTACGAGCAGTACTTC. Full variable domain (missing parts from reference TRBV5-1 and TRBJ2-7): KAGVTQTPRYLIKTRGQQVTLSCSPISGHRSVSWYQQTPGQGLQFLFEYFSETQRNKGNFPGRFSGRQFSNSRSEMNVSTLELGDSALYLCASSLVPGPYEQYFGPGTRLTVT.

The rearrangement links TRBV5-1 to TRBJ1-1; 7 bases are shared with TRBD1. With 3 bases clipped from V and 3 bases from J, the junction kept 11 bases outside the gene matches. Germline lookup yields CDR1 SGHRS and CDR2 YFSETQ. The CDR3 is 16 amino acids. The CDR3 here is CASSSQGVGSDTEAFF. The CDR3 coding sequence is TGCGCCAGCAGCTCTCAGGGGGTAGGCTCGGACACTGAAGCTTTCTTT.

The V call is TRBV29-1, the J call TRBJ2-7; 8 positions match TRBD1. CDR1 and CDR2 (germline): SQVTM, ANQGSEA. The ends lost 6 bases at V and 3 bases at J; junction bases unmatched: 4. The length of the CDR3 is 12 residues. CDR3 DNA: TGCAGCGTCGGACAGGGCCTCTACGAGCAGTACTTC. This codes for CSVGQGLYEQYF.

Here the CDR3 reads CAWYDRGTDTQYF. CDR3 bases: TGTGCCTGGTACGACAGGGGAACAGATACGCAGTATTTT. The chain couples TRBV30 to TRBJ2-3; 8 bases match TRBD1. The V segment lost 5 bases and the J segment 3 bases; nucleotides outside the gene matches: 4. CDR3 length: 13 residues. Germline V lookup: CDR1 GTSNPN, CDR2 SVGIG (reference sequence).

The gene calls are TRBV11-2 and TRBJ2-2; 8 bases align to TRBD1. Germline lookup yields CDR1 SGHAT and CDR2 FQNNGV. The CDR3 consists of 16 residues. Trimming took 3 bases from V and 3 from J; bases not matched to a gene: 6. CDR3 sequence reads: CASSFPWTGHTGELFF. CDR3 bases: TGTGCCAGCAGCTTTCCATGGACAGGGCACACCGGGGAGCTGTTTTTT.

The genes are TRBV28 and TRBJ1-3; D remains unclear. V lost 4 bases, J lost 0 bases, and 10 bases lay in between. Germline V lookup: CDR1 MDHEN, CDR2 SYDVKM. This CDR3 has 15 amino acids. CDR3 nucleotide sequence: TGTGCCAGCAGTTCTTGGACTCGCTCTGGAAACACCATATATTTT. Protein sequence: CASSSWTRSGNTIYF.